This TCR beta chain was retrieved from a study of vaccination and CD4 T cells after COVID-19. At the level of the study: The convalescents comprised six males and four females, two of them Hispanic.

Study-level points and caveats: For convalescent patients, 304 of the 307 vaccine-specific clones analyzed were classified as spike mono-reactive.

TCRdb redid the calling of the PCR reads with MiXCR, one entry per CDR3 protein. The sample includes 20,000 to 25,000 distinct CDR3 sequences, roughly 56% seen only once; the top ten take around 0.94%. Details on this clonotype: Its antigen is unidentified.

Germline V CDR1 and CDR2: LNHDA, SQIVND (reference sequence). This CDR3 is built from 16 residues. Trimming cost V 7 bases and J 4 bases; bases outside gene matches: 11. This rearrangement joins TRBV19 to TRBJ2-1; 9 bases map to TRBD1. This sample comprised CD4+ T cells from blood, obtained before SARS-CoV-2 vaccination. This sequence was found in a human donor who had recovered from COVID-19. The CDR3 reads CASTPWSGQGYNEQFF. The CDR3 nucleotides are TGTGCCAGTACCCCTTGGTCGGGACAGGGTTACAATGAGCAGTTCTTC.